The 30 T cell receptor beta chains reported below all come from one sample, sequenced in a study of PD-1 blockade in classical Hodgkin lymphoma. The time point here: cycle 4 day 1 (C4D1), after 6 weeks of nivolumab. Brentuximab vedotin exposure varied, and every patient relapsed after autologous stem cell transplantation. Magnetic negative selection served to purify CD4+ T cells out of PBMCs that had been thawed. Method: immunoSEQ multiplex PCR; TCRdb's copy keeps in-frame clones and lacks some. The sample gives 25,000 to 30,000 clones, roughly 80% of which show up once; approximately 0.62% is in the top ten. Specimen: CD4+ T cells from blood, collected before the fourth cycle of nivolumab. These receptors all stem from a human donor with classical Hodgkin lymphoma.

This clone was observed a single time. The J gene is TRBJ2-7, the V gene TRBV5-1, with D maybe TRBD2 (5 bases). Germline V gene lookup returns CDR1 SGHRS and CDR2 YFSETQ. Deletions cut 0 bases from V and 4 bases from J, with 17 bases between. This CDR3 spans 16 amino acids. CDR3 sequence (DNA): TGCGCCAGCAGCTTGGCCGGGGTAGACGCCCCGTACGAGCAGTACTTC. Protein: CASSLAGVDAPYEQYF.

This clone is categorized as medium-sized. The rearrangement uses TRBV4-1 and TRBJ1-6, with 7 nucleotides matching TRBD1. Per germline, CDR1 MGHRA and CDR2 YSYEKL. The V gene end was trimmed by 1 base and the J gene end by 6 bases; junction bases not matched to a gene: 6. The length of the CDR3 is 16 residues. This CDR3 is CASSQGPGQPNSPLHF. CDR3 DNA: TGCGCCAGCAGCCAAGGCCCGGGACAGCCTAATTCACCCCTCCACTTT.

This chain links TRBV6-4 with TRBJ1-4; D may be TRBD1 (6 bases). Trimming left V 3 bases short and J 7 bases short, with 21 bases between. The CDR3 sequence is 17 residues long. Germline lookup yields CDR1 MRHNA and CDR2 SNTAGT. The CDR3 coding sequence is TGTGCCAGCAGTGATACTCGTATTGGGGGCCGGGGTGAAAAACTGTTTTTT. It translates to CASSDTRIGGRGEKLFF.

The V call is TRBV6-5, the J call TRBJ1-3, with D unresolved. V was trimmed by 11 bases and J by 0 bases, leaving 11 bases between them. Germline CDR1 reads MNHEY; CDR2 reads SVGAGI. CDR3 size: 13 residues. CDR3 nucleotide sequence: TGTGCCGCCCTTTCCTCCTCTGGAAACACCATATATTTT. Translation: CAALSSSGNTIYF.

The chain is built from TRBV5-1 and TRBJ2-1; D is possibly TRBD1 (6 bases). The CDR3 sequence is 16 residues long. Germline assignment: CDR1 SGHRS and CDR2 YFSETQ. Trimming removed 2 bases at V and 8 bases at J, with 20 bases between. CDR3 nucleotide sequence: TGCGCCAGCAGCTTCGCGACAGGACTGCCGGTCGATGAGCAGTTCTTC. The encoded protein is CASSFATGLPVDEQFF.

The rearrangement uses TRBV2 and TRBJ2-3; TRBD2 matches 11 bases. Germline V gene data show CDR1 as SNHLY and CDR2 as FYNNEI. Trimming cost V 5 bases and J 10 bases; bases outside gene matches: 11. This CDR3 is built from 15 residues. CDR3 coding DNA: TGTGCCAGCAGTACACTAGCGGGGGCGGGAAAAGCGCAGTATTTT. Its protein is CASSTLAGAGKAQYF. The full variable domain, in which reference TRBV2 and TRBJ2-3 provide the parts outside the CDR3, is EPEVTQTPSHQVTQMGQEVILRCVPISNHLYFYWYRQILGQKVEFLVSFYNNEISEKSEIFDDQFSVERPDGSNFTLKIRSTKLEDSAMYFCASSTLAGAGKAQYFGPGTRLTVL.

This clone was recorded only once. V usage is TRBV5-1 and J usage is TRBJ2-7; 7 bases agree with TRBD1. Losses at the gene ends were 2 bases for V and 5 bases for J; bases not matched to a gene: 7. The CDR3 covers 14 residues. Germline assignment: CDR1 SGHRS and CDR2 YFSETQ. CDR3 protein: CASSLRQGFDEQYF. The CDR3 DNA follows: TGCGCCAGCAGCTTAAGACAGGGTTTCGACGAGCAGTACTTC.

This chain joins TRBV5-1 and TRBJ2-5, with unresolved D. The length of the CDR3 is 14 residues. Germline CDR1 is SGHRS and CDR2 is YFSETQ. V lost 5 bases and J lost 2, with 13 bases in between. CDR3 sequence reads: CASRLLTEQETQYF. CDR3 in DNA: TGCGCCAGCAGATTACTAACAGAGCAAGAGACCCAGTACTTC.

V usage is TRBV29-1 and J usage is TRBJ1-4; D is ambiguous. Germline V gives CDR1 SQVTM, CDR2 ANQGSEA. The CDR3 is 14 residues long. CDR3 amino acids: CAIGYLTLGEKLFF. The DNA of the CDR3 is TGCGCGATAGGGTATTTGACTTTAGGCGAAAAACTGTTTTTT. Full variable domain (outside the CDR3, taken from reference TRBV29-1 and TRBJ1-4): SAVISQKPSRDICQRGTSLTIQCQVDSQVTMMFWYRQQPGQSLTLIATANQGSEATYESGFVIDKFPISRPNLTFSTLTVSNMSPEDSSIYLCAIGYLTLGEKLFFGSGTQLSVL.

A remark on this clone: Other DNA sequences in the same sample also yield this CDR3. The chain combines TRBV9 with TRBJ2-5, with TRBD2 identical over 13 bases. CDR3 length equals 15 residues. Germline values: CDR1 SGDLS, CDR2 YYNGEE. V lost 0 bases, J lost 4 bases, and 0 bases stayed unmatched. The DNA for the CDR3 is TGTGCCAGCAGCGTAGGACTAGCGGGGGGAGAGACCCAGTACTTC. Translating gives CASSVGLAGGETQYF.

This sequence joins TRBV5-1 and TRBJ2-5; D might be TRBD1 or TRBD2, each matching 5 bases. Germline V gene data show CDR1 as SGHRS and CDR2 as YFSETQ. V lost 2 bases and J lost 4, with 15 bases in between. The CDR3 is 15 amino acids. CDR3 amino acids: CASSFMGTRGETQYF. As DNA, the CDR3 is TGCGCCAGCAGCTTTATGGGGACCCGGGGAGAGACCCAGTACTTC.

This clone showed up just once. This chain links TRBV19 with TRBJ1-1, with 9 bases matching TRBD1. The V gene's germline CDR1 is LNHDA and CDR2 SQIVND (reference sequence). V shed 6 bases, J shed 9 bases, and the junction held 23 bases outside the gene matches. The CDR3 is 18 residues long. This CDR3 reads CASSSTRGATGGELKAFF. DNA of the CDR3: TGTGCCAGTAGCTCCACCCGTGGGGCAACAGGGGGCGAGCTGAAAGCTTTCTTT.

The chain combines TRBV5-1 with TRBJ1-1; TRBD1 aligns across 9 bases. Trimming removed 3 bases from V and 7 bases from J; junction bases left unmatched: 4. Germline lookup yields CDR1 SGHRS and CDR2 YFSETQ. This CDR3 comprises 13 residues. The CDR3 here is CASSSTGGDEAFF. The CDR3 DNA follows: TGCGCCAGCAGCTCGACAGGGGGAGATGAAGCTTTCTTT.

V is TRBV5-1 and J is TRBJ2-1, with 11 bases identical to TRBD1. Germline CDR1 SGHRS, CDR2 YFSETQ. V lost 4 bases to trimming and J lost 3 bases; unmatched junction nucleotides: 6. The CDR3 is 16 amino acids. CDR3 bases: TGCGCCAGCAGCCCAACCGGGACAGGGGGCTACAATGAGCAGTTCTTC. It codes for CASSPTGTGGYNEQFF.

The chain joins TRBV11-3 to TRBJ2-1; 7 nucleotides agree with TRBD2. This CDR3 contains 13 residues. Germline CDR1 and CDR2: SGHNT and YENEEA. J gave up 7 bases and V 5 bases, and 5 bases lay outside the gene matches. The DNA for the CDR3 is TGTGCCAGCAGCCGGGGACTACCGAATGAGCAGTTCTTC. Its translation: CASSRGLPNEQFF. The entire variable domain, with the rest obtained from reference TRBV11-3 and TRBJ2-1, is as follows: EAGVVQSPRYKIIEKKQPVAFWCNPISGHNTLYWYLQNLGQGPELLIRYENEEAVDDSQLPKDRFSAERLKGVDSTLKIQPAELGDSAVYLCASSRGLPNEQFFGPGTRLTVL.

The CDR3 nucleotides read TGCGCCAGCAGCTTGGAGTCGAGAACTAGCACAGATACGCAGTATTTT. It yields the protein CASSLESRTSTDTQYF. The chain has TRBV5-1 and TRBJ2-3; D unclear. V lost 0 bases and J 0 bases, leaving 11 bases between the germline ends. Germline CDR1 is SGHRS and CDR2 is YFSETQ. The CDR3 is 16 residues long.

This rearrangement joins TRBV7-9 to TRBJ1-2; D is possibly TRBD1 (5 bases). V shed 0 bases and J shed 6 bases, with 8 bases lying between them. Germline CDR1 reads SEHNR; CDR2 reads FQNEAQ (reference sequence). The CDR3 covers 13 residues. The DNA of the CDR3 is TGTGCCAGCAGCTTAGCGCAGGGTGATGGCTACACCTTC. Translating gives CASSLAQGDGYTF.

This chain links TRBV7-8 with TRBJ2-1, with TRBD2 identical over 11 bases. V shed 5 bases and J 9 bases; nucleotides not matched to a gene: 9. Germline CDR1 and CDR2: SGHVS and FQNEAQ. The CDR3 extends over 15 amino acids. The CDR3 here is CASSSLAGGPFEQFF. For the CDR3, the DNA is TGTGCCAGCAGCAGTTTAGCGGGGGGGCCGTTTGAGCAGTTCTTC.

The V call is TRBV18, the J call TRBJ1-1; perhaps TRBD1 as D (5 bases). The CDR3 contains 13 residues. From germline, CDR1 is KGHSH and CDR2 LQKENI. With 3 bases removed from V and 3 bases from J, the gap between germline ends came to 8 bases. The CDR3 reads CASSPTRDTEAFF. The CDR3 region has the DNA TGTGCCAGCTCACCCACCAGGGACACTGAAGCTTTCTTT.

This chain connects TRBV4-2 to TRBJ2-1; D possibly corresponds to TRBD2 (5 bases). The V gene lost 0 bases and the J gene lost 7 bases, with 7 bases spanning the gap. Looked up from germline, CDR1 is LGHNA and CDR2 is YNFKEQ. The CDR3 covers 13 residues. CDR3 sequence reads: CASSQDGGNEQFF. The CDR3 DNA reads TGTGCCAGCAGCCAAGATGGAGGAAATGAGCAGTTCTTC.

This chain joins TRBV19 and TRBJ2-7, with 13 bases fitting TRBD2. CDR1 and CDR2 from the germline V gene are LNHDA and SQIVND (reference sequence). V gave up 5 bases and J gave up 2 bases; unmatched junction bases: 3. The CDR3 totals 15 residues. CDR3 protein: CASSPTSGGAYEQYF. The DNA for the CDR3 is TGTGCCAGTAGTCCTACTAGCGGGGGGGCCTACGAGCAGTACTTC.

CDR3 DNA: TGCGCCAGCAGCGATAATTCACCCCTCCACTTT. Amino acid sequence: CASSDNSPLHF. This chain connects TRBV5-1 to TRBJ1-6; D not certain. V was shortened by 4 bases and J by 5 bases, with 1 base between the two germline ends. The CDR3 extends over 11 amino acids. CDR1 is SGHRS, CDR2 YFSETQ, per germline.

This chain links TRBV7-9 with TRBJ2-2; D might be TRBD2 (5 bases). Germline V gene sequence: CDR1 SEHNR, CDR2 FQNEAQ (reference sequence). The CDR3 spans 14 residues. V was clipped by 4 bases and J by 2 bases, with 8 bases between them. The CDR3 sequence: CASSSGVNTGELFF. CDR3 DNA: TGTGCCAGCAGCTCCGGGGTTAACACCGGGGAGCTGTTTTTT.

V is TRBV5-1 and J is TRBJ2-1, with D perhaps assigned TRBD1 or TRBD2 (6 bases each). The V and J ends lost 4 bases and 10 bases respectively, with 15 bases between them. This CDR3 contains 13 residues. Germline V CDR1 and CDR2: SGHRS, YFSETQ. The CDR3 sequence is CASSPDPGGEQFF. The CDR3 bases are TGCGCCAGCAGCCCGGACCCCGGGGGCGAGCAGTTCTTC.

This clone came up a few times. CDR3 DNA: TGCGCCAGCAGAGAGGTGAGCTCTGGAAACACCATATATTTT. Residues: CASREVSSGNTIYF. The V and J genes are TRBV5-1 and TRBJ1-3; D remains ambiguous. Germline CDR1 is SGHRS and CDR2 is YFSETQ. This CDR3 is built from 14 residues. V was cut by 5 bases and J by 0 bases, with 9 bases left in between.

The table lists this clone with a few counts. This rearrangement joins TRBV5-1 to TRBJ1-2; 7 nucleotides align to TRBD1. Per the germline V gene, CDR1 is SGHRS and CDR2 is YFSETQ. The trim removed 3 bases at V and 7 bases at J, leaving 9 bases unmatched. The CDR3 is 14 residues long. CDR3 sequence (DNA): TGCGCCAGCAGCTCGGTCGTAGGGGGCAGTGGCTACACCTTC. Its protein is CASSSVVGGSGYTF.

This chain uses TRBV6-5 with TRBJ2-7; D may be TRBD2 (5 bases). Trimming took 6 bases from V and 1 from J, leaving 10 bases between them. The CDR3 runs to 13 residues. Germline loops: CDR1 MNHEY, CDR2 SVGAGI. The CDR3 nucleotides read TGTGCCAGCAGAGAGGGCGGATCCTACGAGCAGTACTTC. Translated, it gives CASREGGSYEQYF.

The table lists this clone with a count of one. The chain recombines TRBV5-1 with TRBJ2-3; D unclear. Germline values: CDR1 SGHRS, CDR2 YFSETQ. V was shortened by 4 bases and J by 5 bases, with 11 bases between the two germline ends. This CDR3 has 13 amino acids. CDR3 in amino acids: CASSRPSEDTQYF. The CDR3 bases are TGCGCCAGCAGCCGACCCAGCGAAGATACGCAGTATTTT.

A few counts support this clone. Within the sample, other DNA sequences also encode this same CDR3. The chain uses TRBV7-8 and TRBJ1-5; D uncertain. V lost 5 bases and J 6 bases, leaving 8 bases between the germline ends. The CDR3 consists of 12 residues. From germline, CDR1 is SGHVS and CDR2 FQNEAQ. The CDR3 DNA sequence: TGTGCCAGCAGCCTCGGCGGTCAGCCCCAGCATTTT. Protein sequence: CASSLGGQPQHF.

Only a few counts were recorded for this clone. CDR3 in amino acids: CASSLAYRTGNIQYF. Written as DNA, the CDR3 is TGTGCCAGCAGCTTAGCGTATAGGACTGGAAACATTCAGTACTTC. This chain joins TRBV7-8 and TRBJ2-4; TRBD2 is a possible D gene (5 bases). The CDR3 totals 15 residues. V was pared by 0 bases and J by 6 bases, with 12 bases between. Germline loops: CDR1 SGHVS, CDR2 FQNEAQ.